This TCR beta chain is from a study of T cells in Graves' hyperthyroidism and ophthalmopathy. Clinical symptoms, serum thyroxine and TRAb, thyroid ultrasound and orbital computed tomography were used for the diagnoses. Study-wide results and caveats: The model predicted ophthalmopathy a median around 6.5 months before onset.

Looked up from germline, CDR1 is LNHDA and CDR2 is SQIVND (reference sequence). CDR3 size: 14 residues. Deletions cut 5 bases from V and 3 bases from J, with 10 bases between. In its sample, this clonotype was seen a few times. The antigen remains undetermined. TCR beta CDR3 regions were amplified from RNA. First-round RT-PCR with HTBI primers amplified the TCR CDR3 region. Each CDR3 protein gets one entry after TCRdb re-called the multiplex PCR reads with MiXCR. The sample consists of 200,000 to 250,000 distinct CDR3 sequences, about a sixth of them appearing once. The rearrangement links TRBV19 to TRBJ2-2; D might be TRBD2 (6 bases). The sequencing input was blood. The TCR was taken from a woman between 50 and 59 years old with Graves' hyperthyroidism. In DNA, the CDR3 is TGTGCCAGTAGTCAGGGACTTTACACCGGGGAGCTGTTTTTT. Translating it yields CASSQGLYTGELFF.